This is a list of T cell receptor beta chains from one sample in a study of blood T cell repertoires in COVID-19. Generated by immunoSEQ multiplex PCR, the TCRdb table keeps only in-frame clones and is missing some. Of approximately 110,000 clones in the sample, approximately 69% were seen once. The source material was peripheral blood. These TCRs come from an older man with acute or convalescent COVID-19. The conserved cysteine and the conserved F or W are not part of the CDR3 here. Fields, in order: J gene, V gene, CDR3 protein.

j_call: TRBJ2-7; v_call: TRBV27; cdr3_aa: ASSLTQVLSSYEQY
j_call: TRBJ1-2; v_call: TRBV28; cdr3_aa: ASRTNDYGYT
j_call: TRBJ1-6; v_call: TRBV19; cdr3_aa: ASSPTGKGNSPLH
j_call: TRBJ1-5; v_call: TRBV19; cdr3_aa: ASSSRQGNSNQPQH
j_call: TRBJ2-5; v_call: TRBV5-1; cdr3_aa: ASSFSILETQY
j_call: TRBJ2-7; v_call: TRBV11-3; cdr3_aa: ASSLGTGRQDEQY
j_call: TRBJ2-5; v_call: TRBV5-1; cdr3_aa: ASSFKGGQETQY
j_call: TRBJ2-1; v_call: TRBV6-2/TRBV6-3; cdr3_aa: ASSLTLAGGPGEQF
j_call: TRBJ1-1; v_call: TRBV9; cdr3_aa: ASSVAGDTEAF
j_call: TRBJ2-7; v_call: TRBV6-6; cdr3_aa: ASSYSLSSYEQY
j_call: TRBJ2-1; v_call: TRBV11-3; cdr3_aa: ASSLDSATYNEQF
j_call: TRBJ2-7; v_call: TRBV27; cdr3_aa: ASSWTGGSLYEQY
j_call: TRBJ2-5; v_call: TRBV6-5; cdr3_aa: ASSYTGKETQY
j_call: TRBJ1-2; v_call: TRBV14; cdr3_aa: ASSQVGRFYGYT
j_call: TRBJ2-3; v_call: TRBV3-1/TRBV3-2; cdr3_aa: ASSGGLGGWDTQY
j_call: TRBJ2-5; v_call: TRBV10-3; cdr3_aa: AISDRTGGLKETQY
j_call: TRBJ2-1; v_call: TRBV7-3; cdr3_aa: ASSLNREGRANEQF
j_call: TRBJ2-7; v_call: TRBV4-1; cdr3_aa: ASSRSGAQGPSYEQY
j_call: TRBJ2-2; v_call: TRBV24-1; cdr3_aa: ATRRTGNTGELF
j_call: TRBJ1-3; v_call: TRBV6-2/TRBV6-3; cdr3_aa: ASSYGTRTSGNTIY
j_call: TRBJ2-7; v_call: TRBV10-1; cdr3_aa: ASSVPDETYEQY
j_call: TRBJ2-7; v_call: TRBV6-2/TRBV6-3; cdr3_aa: ASSPRQSSYEQY
j_call: TRBJ1-2; v_call: TRBV28; cdr3_aa: ASSSPRENYGYT
j_call: TRBJ1-5; v_call: TRBV2; cdr3_aa: ASGGAGGQPQH
j_call: TRBJ2-7; v_call: TRBV7-9; cdr3_aa: ASSDGGDEQY
j_call: TRBJ2-7; v_call: TRBV11-1; cdr3_aa: ASSLMVAGEQY
j_call: TRBJ2-2; v_call: TRBV19; cdr3_aa: ASSTPRGRFTGELF
j_call: TRBJ2-7; v_call: TRBV10-3; cdr3_aa: ATRSGGKAYEQY
j_call: TRBJ1-1; v_call: TRBV24-1; cdr3_aa: ATSDPNRASGTEAF
j_call: TRBJ1-5; v_call: TRBV18; cdr3_aa: ASSTASNQPQH
j_call: TRBJ2-1; v_call: TRBV25-1; cdr3_aa: AGGTLSEQF
j_call: TRBJ2-1; v_call: TRBV7-6; cdr3_aa: ASSLVPAGAYNEQF
j_call: TRBJ1-4; v_call: TRBV6-5; cdr3_aa: ASSNRDVGEKLF
j_call: TRBJ2-6; v_call: TRBV19; cdr3_aa: ASSIYPVPGANVLT
j_call: TRBJ1-1; v_call: TRBV10-1; cdr3_aa: ASSANRDSTEAF
j_call: TRBJ2-2; v_call: TRBV4-1; cdr3_aa: ASSQGWGDPGELF
j_call: TRBJ2-5; v_call: TRBV5-4; cdr3_aa: ASRNREGRETQY
j_call: TRBJ2-7; v_call: TRBV11-2; cdr3_aa: ASSQAGTGGLYEQY
j_call: TRBJ1-3; v_call: TRBV25-1; cdr3_aa: ASSVPGGNTIY
j_call: TRBJ2-7; v_call: TRBV5-4; cdr3_aa: ASSVGTGEGYEQY
j_call: TRBJ1-4; v_call: TRBV10-3; cdr3_aa: ATGDRVGGKLF
j_call: TRBJ1-5; v_call: TRBV28; cdr3_aa: ASSRGDRDSNQPQH
j_call: TRBJ2-2; v_call: TRBV7-3; cdr3_aa: ASSPSTSANTGELF
j_call: TRBJ2-2; v_call: TRBV3-1/TRBV3-2; cdr3_aa: ASSPRSAGAGGELF
j_call: TRBJ2-1; v_call: TRBV5-1; cdr3_aa: ASSQGGLSYNEQF
j_call: TRBJ1-5; v_call: TRBV6-6; cdr3_aa: ASRRTGGPQH
j_call: TRBJ1-1; v_call: TRBV19; cdr3_aa: ASSRTGSSTEAF
j_call: TRBJ2-7; v_call: TRBV4-1; cdr3_aa: ASSQAPVLAGGLGEQY
j_call: TRBJ2-7; v_call: TRBV27; cdr3_aa: ASSAGKAPYEQY
j_call: TRBJ1-5; v_call: TRBV28; cdr3_aa: ASSLVYPPKGQPQH
j_call: TRBJ2-1; v_call: TRBV4-3; cdr3_aa: ASSPKSGGASGRSGYNEQF
j_call: TRBJ2-7; v_call: TRBV29-1; cdr3_aa: SVKYLAGGYEQY
j_call: TRBJ1-5; v_call: TRBV7-8; cdr3_aa: ASSFSPGQSGQPQH
j_call: TRBJ1-5; v_call: TRBV7-9; cdr3_aa: ASSLSGMGSNQPQH
j_call: TRBJ2-5; v_call: TRBV24-1; cdr3_aa: ATSERQGRRETQY